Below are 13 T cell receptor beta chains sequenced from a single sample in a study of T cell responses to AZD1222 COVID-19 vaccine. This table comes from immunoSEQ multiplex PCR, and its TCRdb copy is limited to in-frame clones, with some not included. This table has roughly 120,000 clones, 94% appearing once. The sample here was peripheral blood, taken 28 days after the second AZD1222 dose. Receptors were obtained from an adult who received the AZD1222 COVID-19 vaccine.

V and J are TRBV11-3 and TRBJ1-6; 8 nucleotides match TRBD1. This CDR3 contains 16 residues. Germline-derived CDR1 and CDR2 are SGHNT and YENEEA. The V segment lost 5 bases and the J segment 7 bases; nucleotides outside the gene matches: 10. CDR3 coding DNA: TGTGCCAGCAGCCCAGGACAGGGAAGAGAAAATTCACCCCTCCACTTT. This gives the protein CASSPGQGRENSPLHF.

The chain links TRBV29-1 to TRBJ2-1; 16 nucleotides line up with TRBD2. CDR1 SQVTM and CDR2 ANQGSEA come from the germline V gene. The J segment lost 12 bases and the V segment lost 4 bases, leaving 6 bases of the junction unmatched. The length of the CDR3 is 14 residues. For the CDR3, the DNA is TGCAGCGTTGCAGGGACTAGCGGGGGGGCCGGGCAGTTCTTC. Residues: CSVAGTSGGAGQFF.

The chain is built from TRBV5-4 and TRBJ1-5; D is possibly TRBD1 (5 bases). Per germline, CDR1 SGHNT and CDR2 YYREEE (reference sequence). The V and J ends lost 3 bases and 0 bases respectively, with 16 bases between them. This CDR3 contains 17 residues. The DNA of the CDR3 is TGTGCCAGCAGCTGGGGCGGGGACCTTTATAGCAATCAGCCCCAGCATTTT. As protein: CASSWGGDLYSNQPQHF.

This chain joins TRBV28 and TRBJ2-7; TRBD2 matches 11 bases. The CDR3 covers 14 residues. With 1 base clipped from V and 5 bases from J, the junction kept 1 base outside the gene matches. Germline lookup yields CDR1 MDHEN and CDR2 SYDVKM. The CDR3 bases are TGTGCCAGCAGTTTATTACTAGCGGGAGACGAGCAGTACTTC. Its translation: CASSLLLAGDEQYF.

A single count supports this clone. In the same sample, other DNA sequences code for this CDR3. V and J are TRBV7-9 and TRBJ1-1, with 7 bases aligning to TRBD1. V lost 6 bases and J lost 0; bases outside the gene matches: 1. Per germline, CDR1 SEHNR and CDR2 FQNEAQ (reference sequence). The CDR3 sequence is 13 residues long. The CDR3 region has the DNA TGTGCCAGCAGGGGACAGTTGAACACTGAAGCTTTCTTT. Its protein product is CASRGQLNTEAFF.

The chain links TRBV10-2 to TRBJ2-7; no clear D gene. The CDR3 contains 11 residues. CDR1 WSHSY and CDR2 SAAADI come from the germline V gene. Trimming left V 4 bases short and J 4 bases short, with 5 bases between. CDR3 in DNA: TGCGCCAGCAGTGGGTCATACGAGCAGTACTTC. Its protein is CASSGSYEQYF.

CDR3 nucleotides: TGTGCCAGCTCACGAACGGACACTTCGGGCACTGAAGCTTTCTTT. Its translation is CASSRTDTSGTEAFF. The chain employs TRBV18 and TRBJ1-1, with D possibly TRBD1 on 5 matching bases. V was trimmed by 4 bases and J by 4 bases, leaving 16 bases between them. The length of the CDR3 is 15 residues. Germline lookup yields CDR1 KGHSH and CDR2 LQKENI.

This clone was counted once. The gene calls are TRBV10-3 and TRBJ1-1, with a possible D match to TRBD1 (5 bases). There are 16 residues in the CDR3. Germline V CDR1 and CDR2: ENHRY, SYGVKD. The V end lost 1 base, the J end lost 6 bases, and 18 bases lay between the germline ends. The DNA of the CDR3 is TGTGCCATCAGTGAGTGGGCCGGGGGAGGAGGGGCTGAAGCTTTCTTT. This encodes CAISEWAGGGGAEAFF.

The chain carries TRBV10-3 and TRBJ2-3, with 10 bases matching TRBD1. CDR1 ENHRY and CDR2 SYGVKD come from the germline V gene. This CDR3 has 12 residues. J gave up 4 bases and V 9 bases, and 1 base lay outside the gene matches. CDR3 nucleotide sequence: TGTGCCATGGGACAGGGGCCAGATACGCAGTATTTT. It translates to CAMGQGPDTQYF.

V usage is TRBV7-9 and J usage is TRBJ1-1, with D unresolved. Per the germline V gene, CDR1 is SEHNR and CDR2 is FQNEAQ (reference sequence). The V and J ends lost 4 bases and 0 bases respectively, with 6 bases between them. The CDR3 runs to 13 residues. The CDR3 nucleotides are TGTGCCAGCAGCTCCTACATGAACACTGAAGCTTTCTTT. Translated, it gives CASSSYMNTEAFF.

The CDR3 here is CASSLGDKAFF. Written as DNA, the CDR3 is TGTGCCAGCAGTTTGGGAGACAAAGCTTTCTTT. The chain links TRBV28 to TRBJ1-1; D is undetermined. Trimming took 3 bases from V and 9 from J, leaving 8 bases between them. The germline gives CDR1 MDHEN, CDR2 SYDVKM. There are 11 residues in the CDR3.

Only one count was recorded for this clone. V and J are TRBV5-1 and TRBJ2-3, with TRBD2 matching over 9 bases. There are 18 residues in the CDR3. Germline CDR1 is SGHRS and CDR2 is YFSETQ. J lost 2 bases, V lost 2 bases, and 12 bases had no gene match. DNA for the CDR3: TGCGCCAGCAGCTTCCCCCCGAGCGGGGGGAGAATCACAGATACGCAGTATTTT. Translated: CASSFPPSGGRITDTQYF.

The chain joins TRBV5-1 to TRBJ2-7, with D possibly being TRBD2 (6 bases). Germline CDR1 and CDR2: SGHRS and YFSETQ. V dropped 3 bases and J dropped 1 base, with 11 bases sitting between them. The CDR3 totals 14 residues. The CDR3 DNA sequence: TGCGCCAGCAGCTCCCGTGGAGGGTCCTACGAGCAGTACTTC. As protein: CASSSRGGSYEQYF. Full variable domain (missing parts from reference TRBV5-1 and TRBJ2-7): KAGVTQTPRYLIKTRGQQVTLSCSPISGHRSVSWYQQTPGQGLQFLFEYFSETQRNKGNFPGRFSGRQFSNSRSEMNVSTLELGDSALYLCASSSRGGSYEQYFGPGTRLTVT.